This TCR beta chain was recorded in a study of blood T cells in healthy people across ages. Study results and limitations: Naive T cell percentage showed a strong correlation with the diversity of TCR beta.

About this clonotype: What it recognizes is unknown.

The germline V gene encodes CDR1 SGHAT and CDR2 FQNNGV. CDR3 length: 15 amino acids. The trim removed 5 bases at V and 8 bases at J, leaving 12 bases unmatched. Primed by a sample-barcoded 5' primer and a J-beta primer mix, a second PCR proceeded for 7 to 11 cycles. TCRdb reanalysed the 5' RACE reads using MiXCR and keeps one entry per CDR3 protein. The sample has about 750,000 distinct CDR3 sequences, less than 70% seen once. This clonotype was sampled from an elderly man in good health. The gene calls are TRBV11-2 and TRBJ1-2; 9 bases map to TRBD1. The specimen sequenced was blood. The DNA for the CDR3 is TGTGCCAGCAGCATTCAACAGGGGGCAACGGGCGGCTACACCTTC. It translates to CASSIQQGATGGYTF.